Each of the 24 T cell receptor beta chains below was sequenced from the same sample in a study of T cell repertoires in cytomegalovirus infection. These receptors' antigens are unknown. TCRdb reanalysed the reads using MiXCR and keeps one entry per CDR3 protein. The data hold around 900,000 distinct CDR3 sequences, with more than 25% observed a single time. The sequencing used cultured CD8+ T cells from PBMCs, collected from culture after CMV antigen stimulation. The receptors come from a human donor in good health (CMV status not recorded). Some clones in this sample may be carry-over from other donors' samples.

Ten or more counts support this clonotype. CDR3 sequence reads: CASSAGGLSGYTF. The CDR3 DNA is TGTGCCAGCTCCGCCGGGGGGTTAAGTGGCTACACCTTC. The rearrangement joins TRBV7-2 to TRBJ1-2; the D gene is possibly TRBD1 (5 bases). Trimming left V 8 bases short and J 7 bases short, with 17 bases between. This CDR3 contains 13 residues. Germline CDR1 and CDR2: SGHTA and FQGNSA.

This chain connects TRBV10-3 to TRBJ2-7; the D gene is possibly TRBD2 (6 bases). This CDR3 is built from 14 residues. Per the germline V gene, CDR1 is ENHRY and CDR2 is SYGVKD. V was pared by 3 bases and J by 3 bases, with 12 bases between. The CDR3 loop is CAISDPGGSYEQYF. The CDR3 coding sequence is TGTGCCATCAGTGACCCCGGAGGGAGCTACGAGCAGTACTTC.

This clonotype was found many times. The CDR3 nucleotides read TGTGCCAGCAGCCAACCCTTTAGCGACAGGGGGAGGGATACGCAGTATTTT. It yields the protein CASSQPFSDRGRDTQYF. This rearrangement joins TRBV7-6 to TRBJ2-3; TRBD1 matches at 9 bases. The CDR3 spans 17 residues. CDR1 is SGHVS and CDR2 is FNYEAQ in the germline V gene. V gave up 5 bases and J gave up 6 bases; unmatched junction bases: 15. Combining the CDR3 with reference TRBV7-6 and TRBJ2-3 gives the whole variable domain GAGVSQSPRYKVTKRGQDVALRCDPISGHVSLYWYRQALGQGPEFLTYFNYEAQQDKSGLPNDRFSAERPEGSISTLTIQRTEQRDSAMYRCASSQPFSDRGRDTQYFGPGTRLTVL.

Worth noting for this clonotype: At one end the junction does not follow the germline gene, possibly because of a read error. The rearrangement uses TRBV7-9 and TRBJ2-3; D gene ambiguous. The CDR3 is made up of 11 amino acids. CDR1 is SEHNR and CDR2 is FQNEAQ in the germline V gene (reference sequence). The CDR3 DNA follows: TGTGCCAGCAGCTATTCCGAACTAAACTTTTTT. Its translation is CASSYSELNFF.

This clonotype was detected many times. This chain joins TRBV7-2 and TRBJ2-1; 15 bases agree with TRBD2. Germline values: CDR1 SGHTA, CDR2 FQGNSA. The CDR3 extends over 16 amino acids. Trimming at V came to 5 bases and at J to 7 bases, leaving 6 bases not matched to a gene. CDR3 protein: CASSVGLAGGRNEQFF. The CDR3 DNA reads as TGTGCCAGCAGCGTAGGACTAGCGGGGGGGCGGAATGAGCAGTTCTTC.

The chain uses TRBV28 and TRBJ2-2; 9 nucleotides agree with TRBD2. J lost 5 bases, V lost 5 bases, and 9 bases had no gene match. CDR3 length: 16 amino acids. CDR1 is MDHEN, CDR2 SYDVKM, per germline. In nucleotides, the CDR3 is TGTGCCAGCAGTCGGACTAGCGAGGAGGGGACCGGGGAGCTGTTTTTT. Translation: CASSRTSEEGTGELFF. The full variable domain, its missing parts supplied by reference TRBV28 and TRBJ2-2, is DVKVTQSSRYLVKRTGEKVFLECVQDMDHENMFWYRQDPGLGLRLIYFSYDVKMKEKGDIPEGYSVSREKKERFSLILESASTNQTSMYLCASSRTSEEGTGELFFGEGSRLTVL.

This clonotype was detected only a few times. The V and J genes are TRBV7-2 and TRBJ2-5, with TRBD1 matching 7 bases. J was trimmed by 4 bases and V by 1 base; bases with no gene match: 9. CDR3 length equals 16 residues. Germline-derived CDR1 and CDR2 are SGHTA and FQGNSA. The CDR3 nucleotides read TGTGCCAGCAGCTTAGTAGGGACAGATGACCGAGAGACCCAGTACTTC. Translated, it gives CASSLVGTDDRETQYF.

This clonotype came up a few times. The J gene is TRBJ2-1, the V gene TRBV29-1; the D gene is possibly TRBD1 (5 bases). Per the germline V gene, CDR1 is SQVTM and CDR2 is ANQGSEA. The V end lost 7 bases, the J end lost 4 bases, and 14 bases lay between the germline ends. The CDR3 loop spans 13 amino acids. The CDR3 DNA reads TGCAGCGCCACGACAGTGAATTACAATGAGCAGTTCTTC. Its protein product is CSATTVNYNEQFF.

The chain uses TRBV7-9 and TRBJ1-4, with D maybe TRBD1 (5 bases). Germline loops: CDR1 SEHNR, CDR2 FQNEAQ (reference sequence). This CDR3 contains 15 residues. V lost 10 bases and J 6 bases, leaving 21 bases between the germline ends. The CDR3 DNA reads TGTGCCACATGGGACGGACCCCTTGGGGATGAAAAACTGTTTTTT. Translated, it gives CATWDGPLGDEKLFF. Supplemented by reference TRBV7-9 and TRBJ1-4, the full variable domain reads DTGVSQNPRHKITKRGQNVTFRCDPISEHNRLYWYRQTLGQGPEFLTYFQNEAQLEKSRLLSDRFSAERPKGSFSTLEIQRTEQGDSAMYLCATWDGPLGDEKLFFGSGTQLSVL.

This clonotype turned up a few times. The rearrangement joins TRBV6-2 or TRBV6-3 to TRBJ2-7, with D tentatively TRBD1 (5 bases). The CDR3 totals 15 residues. V was clipped by 2 bases and J by 3 bases, with 14 bases between them. The germline V gene has CDR1 MNHEY and CDR2 SVGEGT. The CDR3 bases are TGTGCCAGCAGTTACGAACAGGCGGTCTTCTACGAGCAGTACTTC. Translated: CASSYEQAVFYEQYF.

Only a few counts were recorded for this clonotype. The genes are TRBV4-3 and TRBJ2-7; D is undetermined. This CDR3 region has 13 residues. Deletions cut 0 bases from V and 3 bases from J, with 6 bases between. Germline CDR1 reads LGHNA; CDR2 reads YSLEER. CDR3 sequence (DNA): TGCGCCAGCAGCCAAGATCGCAACTACGAGCAGTACGTC. Translating gives CASSQDRNYEQYV.

This clonotype was counted at least ten times. The chain carries TRBV7-9 and TRBJ1-2; 9 bases fit TRBD1. The junction had 4 bases not matched to a gene; V was cut back by 5 bases and J by 6 bases. CDR1 and CDR2 from the germline V gene are SEHNR and FQNEAQ (reference sequence). The CDR3 has 13 amino acids. DNA for the CDR3: TGTGCCAGCAGCCTGGGACAGGGTAATGGCTACACCTTC. This sequence encodes CASSLGQGNGYTF. The full variable domain, completed using reference TRBV7-9 and TRBJ1-2, is DTGVSQNPRHKITKRGQNVTFRCDPISEHNRLYWYRQTLGQGPEFLTYFQNEAQLEKSRLLSDRFSAERPKGSFSTLEIQRTEQGDSAMYLCASSLGQGNGYTFGSGTRLTVV.

There are a few counts of this clonotype. This chain connects TRBV14 to TRBJ2-7; D tentatively reads TRBD1 or TRBD2 (5 bases each). With 5 bases removed from V and 0 bases from J, the gap between germline ends came to 14 bases. Germline V gene lookup returns CDR1 SGHDN and CDR2 FVKESK. The CDR3 runs to 15 residues. The CDR3 loop is CASSSLEGSSYEQYF. The CDR3 DNA sequence: TGTGCCAGCAGCTCCTTAGAGGGGAGCTCCTACGAGCAGTACTTC.

About this clonotype: This may stem from a read error, because a much larger clone lies one nucleotide away. The rearrangement links TRBV7-2 to TRBJ1-3; D remains ambiguous. Germline V gives CDR1 SGHTA, CDR2 FQGNSA. CDR3 length: 15 amino acids. Here the CDR3 reads CASSPGPYSGTTIYF. In DNA, the CDR3 is TGTGCCAGCAGCCCCGGGCCTTACTCTGGAACCACCATATATTTT. The full variable domain, rest sourced from reference TRBV7-2 and TRBJ1-3, is GAGVSQSPSNKVTEKGKDVELRCDPISGHTALYWYRQSLGQGLEFLIYFQGNSAPDKSGLPSDRFSAERTGGSVSTLTIQRTQQEDSAVYLCASSPGPYSGTTIYFGEGSWLTVV.

This clonotype was recorded a few times. The rearrangement uses TRBV7-6 and TRBJ2-7; the D is unclear. Deletions cut 1 base from V and 7 bases from J, with 11 bases between. Looked up from germline, CDR1 is SGHVS and CDR2 is FNYEAQ. This CDR3 region has 13 residues. Here the CDR3 DNA reads TGTGCCAGCAGCTTAGGGCCAAGTTGGGAGCAGTACGTC. Translation: CASSLGPSWEQYV.

A few counts support this clonotype. The chain uses TRBV12-5 and TRBJ2-1, with 7 bases that match TRBD2. The CDR3 consists of 15 residues. The J segment lost 1 base and the V segment lost 3 bases, leaving 3 bases of the junction unmatched. Looked up from germline, CDR1 is LGHNT and CDR2 is FRNRAP. CDR3 sequence: CASGFMRGSYNEQFF. Here the CDR3 DNA reads TGTGCTAGTGGTTTTATGCGGGGGTCCTACAATGAGCAGTTCTTC.

The CDR3 DNA reads as TGTGCCACCAGTGGCCCCGGGCGGTACAATGAGCAGTTCTTC. Amino acids: CATSGPGRYNEQFF. This chain joins TRBV24-1 and TRBJ2-1; no clear D gene. The CDR3 covers 14 residues. Looked up from germline, CDR1 is KGHDR and CDR2 is SFDVKD. V lost 5 bases and J lost 4, with 11 bases in between.

CDR3 sequence: CASSPQGGHNEKLFF. The CDR3 DNA is TGTGCCAGCAGCCCACAAGGGGGCCACAATGAAAAACTGTTTTTT. The V and J genes are TRBV5-8 and TRBJ1-4; 7 nucleotides agree with TRBD1. This CDR3 contains 15 residues. The ends lost 4 bases at V and 5 bases at J; junction bases unmatched: 8. Germline V gene sequence: CDR1 SGHTS, CDR2 YDEGEE. The full variable domain, its missing parts supplied by reference TRBV5-8 and TRBJ1-4, is EAGVTQSPTHLIKTRGQQATLRCSPISGHTSVYWYQQALGLGLQFLLWYDEGEERNRGNFPPRFSGRQFPNYSSELNVNALELEDSALYLCASSPQGGHNEKLFFGSGTQLSVL.

V usage is TRBV5-1 and J usage is TRBJ1-4; 7 positions match TRBD1. The CDR3 is 15 amino acids. Germline V gene data show CDR1 as SGHRS and CDR2 as YFSETQ. V dropped 4 bases and J dropped 5; count of bases not matched to a gene: 8. CDR3 protein: CASSPWTGLNEKLFF. CDR3 sequence (DNA): TGCGCCAGCAGCCCTTGGACAGGTTTAAATGAAAAACTGTTTTTT. Together with reference TRBV5-1 and TRBJ1-4, the CDR3 gives the full variable domain: KAGVTQTPRYLIKTRGQQVTLSCSPISGHRSVSWYQQTPGQGLQFLFEYFSETQRNKGNFPGRFSGRQFSNSRSEMNVSTLELGDSALYLCASSPWTGLNEKLFFGSGTQLSVL.

V is TRBV7-8 and J is TRBJ2-7; the D gene is possibly TRBD1 (6 bases). The CDR3 spans 12 residues. Germline CDR1 reads SGHVS; CDR2 reads FQNEAQ. V lost 8 bases and J lost 3, with 11 bases in between. CDR3 DNA: TGTGCCAGCGAGGACAGAGTCTACGAGCAGTACTTC. It codes for CASEDRVYEQYF.

This clonotype was seen many times. This sequence joins TRBV7-8 and TRBJ2-1; TRBD1 matches at 7 bases. V was clipped by 1 base and J by 6 bases; unmatched bases: 9. The CDR3 has 16 residues. The germline V gene has CDR1 SGHVS and CDR2 FQNEAQ. The CDR3 coding sequence is TGTGCCAGCAGCTTAGAGTTGGCAGGGGGATCCAATGAGCAGTTCTTC. This codes for CASSLELAGGSNEQFF. Together with reference TRBV7-8 and TRBJ2-1, the CDR3 gives the full variable domain: GAGVSQSPRYKVAKRGQDVALRCDPISGHVSLFWYQQALGQGPEFLTYFQNEAQLDKSGLPSDRFFAERPEGSVSTLKIQRTQQEDSAVYLCASSLELAGGSNEQFFGPGTRLTVL.

As regards this clonotype: Since a much larger clone is just one base distant, this may be a read error. The chain joins TRBV7-2 to TRBJ1-5; D remains ambiguous. This CDR3 is built from 15 residues. Germline values: CDR1 SGHTA, CDR2 FQGNSA. V was pared by 10 bases and J by 7 bases, with 23 bases between. CDR3 bases: TGTGCCAACATAGCTTCCGGGGAGTTCGGGCAGCCCCAGCATTTT. Amino acid sequence: CANIASGEFGQPQHF.

The rearrangement joins TRBV7-2 to TRBJ1-5, with D possibly TRBD1 on 5 matching bases. CDR1 is SGHTA and CDR2 is FQGNSA in the germline V gene. Trimming took 3 bases from V and 0 from J, leaving 9 bases between them. The CDR3 is made up of 15 amino acids. The CDR3 DNA is TGTGCCAGCAGCTTTGGCAGGGCTAGCAATCAGCCCCAGCATTTT. Its translation: CASSFGRASNQPQHF.

This rearrangement joins TRBV28 to TRBJ1-2; D not resolved. Trimming removed 2 bases from V and 4 bases from J, with 11 bases in between. Germline assignment: CDR1 MDHEN and CDR2 SYDVKM. This CDR3 comprises 14 residues. The CDR3 here is CASSLRGRVYGYTF. DNA of the CDR3: TGTGCCAGCAGTTTACGTGGGAGGGTCTATGGCTACACCTTC.